This T cell receptor beta chain appears in the sequencing data of a study of blood T cells in healthy people across ages. Study-wide points: Researchers deemed the diversity estimates from one million T cells underestimates.

On this clonotype: What it binds is not known.

Then a second PCR, running about 6 to 12 cycles, was carried out with a sample-barcoded 5' primer and a J-beta primer mix. TCRdb reprocessed the 5' RACE reads with MiXCR, giving one entry per CDR3 protein. The data show more than 750,000 distinct CDR3 sequences, roughly 28% seen once. Germline lookup yields CDR1 SEHNR and CDR2 FQNEAQ (reference sequence). The CDR3 extends over 16 amino acids. Trimming cost V 5 bases and J 1 base, with 17 bases left between them. The same data also contributed to another study, on T cells of mothers and their children.

The sample consisted of blood. The origin of this receptor is a woman aged 40 to 50 in good health. The chain couples TRBV7-9 to TRBJ1-1, with D unclear. This CDR3 reads CASSQTPVFTNTEAFF. The CDR3 DNA reads as TGTGCCAGCAGCCAGACCCCAGTATTCACGAACACTGAAGCTTTCTTT.